The entry that follows covers one T cell receptor (beta chain) sequence. Germline V lookup: CDR1 LNHDA, CDR2 SQIVND (reference sequence). This CDR3 spans 14 amino acids. J lost 5 bases, V lost 7 bases, and 7 bases had no gene match. These data are taken from a study of technical replicates of blood from a handful of donors. The protocol was immunoSEQ multiplex PCR, while the TCRdb copy is restricted to in-frame clones and leaves out a portion. The table lists more than 65,000 clones, 80% to 90% of them singletons. This TCR derives from a human donor in good health. Some clones in this sample may be carry-over from other donors' samples. The chain joins TRBV19 to TRBJ2-5; 10 bases line up with TRBD1. The sequencing input was PBMCs. CDR3 region: CASTDRGSIETQYF. The CDR3, as DNA: TGTGCCAGTACGGACAGGGGGTCGATCGAGACCCAGTACTTC.